This T cell receptor (beta chain) was sequenced for a study of early T cells in non-severe SARS-CoV-2 infection. From the 5' RACE reads, TCRdb called clonotypes with MiXCR, one entry per CDR3 protein. The table lists over 45,000 distinct CDR3 sequences, roughly 7.1% of them singletons. This clonotype has at least ten counts. This sample comprised whole blood, obtained at baseline. This sequence was found in an adult who was a healthcare worker with PCR-confirmed SARS-CoV-2 infection or an uninfected control (not recorded which).

The CDR3 is CASGYDLRTYEQYF. DNA of the CDR3: TGTGCCAGCGGCTATGACCTGCGGACCTACGAGCAGTACTTC. The chain recombines TRBV7-2 with TRBJ2-7, with D unclear. Trimming took off 8 bases at V and 2 bases at J, with 16 bases between the two ends. The germline gives CDR1 SGHTA, CDR2 FQGNSA. This CDR3 has 14 amino acids.